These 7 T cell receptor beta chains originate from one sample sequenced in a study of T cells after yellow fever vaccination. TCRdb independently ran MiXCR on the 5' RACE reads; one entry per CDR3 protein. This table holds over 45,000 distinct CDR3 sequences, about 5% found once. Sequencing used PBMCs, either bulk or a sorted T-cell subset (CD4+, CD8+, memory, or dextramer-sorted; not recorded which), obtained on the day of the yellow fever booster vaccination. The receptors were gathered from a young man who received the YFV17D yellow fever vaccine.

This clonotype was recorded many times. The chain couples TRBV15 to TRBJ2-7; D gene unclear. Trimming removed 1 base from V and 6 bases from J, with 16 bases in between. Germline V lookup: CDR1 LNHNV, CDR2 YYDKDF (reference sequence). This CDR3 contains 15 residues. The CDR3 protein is CATSRGQTSPREQYV. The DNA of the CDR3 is TGTGCCACCAGCAGAGGTCAAACCTCTCCGCGCGAGCAGTACGTC.

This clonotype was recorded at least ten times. The CDR3 protein is CSVERARAGAMAETQYF. The DNA of the CDR3 is TGCAGCGTTGAAAGAGCAAGGGCGGGGGCCATGGCAGAGACCCAGTACTTC. The J gene is TRBJ2-5, the V gene TRBV29-1; possibly TRBD2 for D (7 bases). This CDR3 is built from 17 residues. Germline assignment: CDR1 SQVTM and CDR2 ANQGSEA. V shed 2 bases and J shed 4 bases, with 23 bases lying between them. Drawing the rest from reference TRBV29-1 and TRBJ2-5, the complete variable domain is SAVISQKPSRDICQRGTSLTIQCQVDSQVTMMFWYRQQPGQSLTLIATANQGSEATYESGFVIDKFPISRPNLTFSTLTVSNMSPEDSSIYLCSVERARAGAMAETQYFGPGTRLLVL.

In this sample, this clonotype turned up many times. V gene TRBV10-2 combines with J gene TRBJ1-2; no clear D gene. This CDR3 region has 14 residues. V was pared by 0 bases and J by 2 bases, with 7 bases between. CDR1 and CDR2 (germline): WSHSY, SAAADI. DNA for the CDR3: TGCGCCAGCAGTGAGTCGGCAGGCAACTATGGCTACACCTTC. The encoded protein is CASSESAGNYGYTF.

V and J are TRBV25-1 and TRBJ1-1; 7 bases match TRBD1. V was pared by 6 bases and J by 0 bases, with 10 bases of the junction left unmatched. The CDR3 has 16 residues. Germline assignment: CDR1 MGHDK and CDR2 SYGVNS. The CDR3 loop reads CASRTGHSTLNTEAFF. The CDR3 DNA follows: TGTGCCAGCAGGACAGGGCACTCGACATTGAACACTGAAGCTTTCTTT.

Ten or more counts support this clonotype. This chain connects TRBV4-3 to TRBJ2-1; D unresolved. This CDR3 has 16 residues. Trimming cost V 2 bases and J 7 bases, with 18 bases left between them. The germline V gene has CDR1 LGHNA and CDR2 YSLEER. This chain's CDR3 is CASSQRAFGTGNEQFF. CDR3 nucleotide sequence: TGCGCCAGCAGCCAACGGGCCTTCGGAACCGGGAATGAGCAGTTCTTC.

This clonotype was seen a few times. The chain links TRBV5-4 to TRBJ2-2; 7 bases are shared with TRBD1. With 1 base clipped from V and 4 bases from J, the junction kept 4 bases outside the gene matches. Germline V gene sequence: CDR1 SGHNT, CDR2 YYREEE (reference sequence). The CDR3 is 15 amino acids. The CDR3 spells CASSLPAGGTGELFF. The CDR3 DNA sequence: TGTGCCAGCAGCTTGCCCGCAGGGGGCACCGGGGAGCTGTTTTTT. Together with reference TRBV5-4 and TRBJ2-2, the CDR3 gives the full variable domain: ETGVTQSPTHLIKTRGQQVTLRCSSQSGHNTVSWYQQALGQGPQFIFQYYREEENGRGNFPPRFSGLQFPNYSSELNVNALELDDSALYLCASSLPAGGTGELFFGEGSRLTVL.

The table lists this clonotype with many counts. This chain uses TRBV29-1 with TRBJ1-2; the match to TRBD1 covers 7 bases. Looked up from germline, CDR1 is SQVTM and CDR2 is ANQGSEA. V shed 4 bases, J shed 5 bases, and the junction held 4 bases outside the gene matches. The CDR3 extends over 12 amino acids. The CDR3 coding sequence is TGCAGCGTTGCCCCAGGGGGGTATGGCTACACCTTC. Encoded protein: CSVAPGGYGYTF.